Listed below are T cell receptor beta chains from one sample, sequenced in a study of blood T cells in healthy people across ages. TCRdb independently ran MiXCR on the 5' RACE reads; one entry per CDR3 protein. The repertoire includes 1.5 million to 2 million distinct CDR3 sequences, approximately 30% of them detected once, and approximately 7.7% sits in the top ten. The sequencing input was blood. Receptor source: a woman aged 25-40 years in good health. Each CDR3 is given with its conserved first and last residue. The D gene is left open where the match is weak. Rows may omit the clone size; those that give it use once, few, many or a size class.

v_call: TRBV12-3/TRBV12-4
d_call: TRBD1
clone_size: many
j_call: TRBJ2-7
cdr3_aa: CASGRGDRADEQYF
cdr3_nt: TGTGCCAGCGGGCGTGGGGACAGGGCAGACGAGCAGTACTTC

v_call: TRBV28
d_call: NA
clone_size: many
j_call: TRBJ2-3
cdr3_aa: CASTGSTDTQYF
cdr3_nt: TGTGCCAGCACAGGGAGCACAGATACGCAGTATTTT

v_call: TRBV15
d_call: NA
clone_size: NA
j_call: TRBJ1-5
cdr3_aa: CATSRGGERRPQHF
cdr3_nt: TGTGCCACCAGCAGAGGGGGGGAAAGAAGGCCCCAGCATTTT

v_call: TRBV7-9
d_call: NA
clone_size: NA
j_call: TRBJ2-1
cdr3_aa: CASWSTSGFDEQFF
cdr3_nt: TGTGCCAGCTGGAGCACTTCAGGGTTCGATGAGCAGTTCTTC

v_call: TRBV20-1
d_call: NA
clone_size: few
j_call: TRBJ2-5
cdr3_aa: CSVVEPLGGQETQYF
cdr3_nt: TGCAGTGTGGTAGAACCTCTGGGGGGCCAAGAGACCCAGTACTTC

v_call: TRBV4-3
d_call: NA
clone_size: NA
j_call: TRBJ2-7
cdr3_aa: CTSCQDLRDEQYF
cdr3_nt: TGCACCAGCTGCCAAGATCTTAGGGACGAGCAGTACTTC

v_call: TRBV3-1
d_call: NA
clone_size: NA
j_call: TRBJ1-6
cdr3_aa: CASSQQTRTSPLHF
cdr3_nt: TGTGCCAGCAGCCAGCAAACTCGGACCTCACCCCTCCACTTT

v_call: TRBV20-1
d_call: TRBD2
clone_size: few
j_call: TRBJ2-4
cdr3_aa: CSATGLAGALAKNIQYF
cdr3_nt: TGCAGTGCGACGGGACTAGCGGGGGCCCTAGCCAAAAACATTCAGTACTTC

v_call: TRBV20-1
d_call: TRBD2
clone_size: NA
j_call: TRBJ2-7
cdr3_aa: CSVRSGDSYNEQYF
cdr3_nt: TGCAGTGTACGGAGCGGGGATTCCTACAATGAGCAGTACTTC

v_call: TRBV3-1
d_call: NA
clone_size: NA
j_call: TRBJ2-7
cdr3_aa: CASSGRGAGYEQYF
cdr3_nt: TGTGCCAGCTCCGGAAGGGGGGCGGGGTACGAGCAGTACTTC

v_call: TRBV6-1
d_call: TRBD2
clone_size: NA
j_call: TRBJ2-5
cdr3_aa: CASRPSGGAVETQYF
cdr3_nt: TGTGCCAGCAGACCTAGCGGGGGGGCCGTTGAGACCCAGTACTTC

v_call: TRBV9
d_call: NA
clone_size: NA
j_call: TRBJ2-1
cdr3_aa: CASGARVINNEQFF
cdr3_nt: TGTGCCAGCGGCGCCAGGGTTATTAACAATGAGCAGTTCTTC

v_call: TRBV2
d_call: NA
clone_size: NA
j_call: TRBJ1-1
cdr3_aa: CATTQGRMNTEAFF
cdr3_nt: TGTGCCACGACCCAAGGACGGATGAACACTGAAGCTTTCTTT

v_call: TRBV6-2/TRBV6-3
d_call: NA
clone_size: many
j_call: TRBJ2-6
cdr3_aa: CASSYIRAAGANVLTF
cdr3_nt: TGTGCCAGCAGTTACATCAGGGCCGCTGGGGCCAACGTCCTGACTTTC

v_call: TRBV20-1
d_call: TRBD2
clone_size: NA
j_call: TRBJ2-2
cdr3_aa: CSARGGLADTGELFF
cdr3_nt: TGCAGTGCTAGAGGGGGACTAGCGGACACCGGGGAGCTGTTTTTT

v_call: TRBV7-2
d_call: NA
clone_size: NA
j_call: TRBJ2-5
cdr3_aa: CASSPTSPPTYF
cdr3_nt: TGTGCCAGCAGCCCGACCAGTCCCCCAACGTACTTC

v_call: TRBV11-2
d_call: TRBD1
clone_size: few
j_call: TRBJ1-6
cdr3_aa: CASRTTGDSPLHF
cdr3_nt: TGTGCCAGCAGGACGACAGGGGATTCACCCCTCCACTTT

v_call: TRBV9
d_call: NA
clone_size: NA
j_call: TRBJ2-3
cdr3_aa: CASSASVVTDTQYF
cdr3_nt: TGTGCCAGCAGCGCCTCAGTGGTTACAGATACGCAGTATTTT

v_call: TRBV20-1
d_call: NA
clone_size: NA
j_call: TRBJ2-7
cdr3_aa: CSAITRRGGEQYF
cdr3_nt: TGCAGTGCTATTACTCGCAGGGGCGGGGAGCAGTACTTC

v_call: TRBV27
d_call: NA
clone_size: once
j_call: TRBJ1-5
cdr3_aa: CASRLSSASQAQHF
cdr3_nt: TGTGCCAGCAGGTTATCGTCCGCTTCGCAGGCCCAGCATTTT

v_call: TRBV24-1
d_call: NA
clone_size: few
j_call: TRBJ2-1
cdr3_aa: CATSASSGMDEQFF
cdr3_nt: TGTGCCACCAGTGCCTCGTCGGGGATGGATGAGCAGTTCTTC

v_call: TRBV12-3/TRBV12-4
d_call: NA
clone_size: few
j_call: TRBJ1-4
cdr3_aa: CASSPSPGTATNEKLFF
cdr3_nt: TGTGCCAGCAGTCCATCGCCCGGGACCGCAACTAATGAAAAACTGTTTTTT

v_call: TRBV20-1
d_call: TRBD2
clone_size: few
j_call: TRBJ2-1
cdr3_aa: CSARSLAGGFGEQFF
cdr3_nt: TGCAGTGCTAGATCCCTAGCGGGAGGGTTCGGTGAGCAGTTCTTC

v_call: TRBV4-1
d_call: NA
clone_size: few
j_call: TRBJ2-1
cdr3_aa: CASSQALEPQFF
cdr3_nt: TGCGCCAGCAGCCAAGCCTTGGAGCCGCAGTTCTTC

v_call: TRBV9
d_call: NA
clone_size: many
j_call: TRBJ1-4
cdr3_aa: CASSVGPGANEKLFF
cdr3_nt: TGTGCCAGCAGCGTAGGGCCAGGGGCTAATGAAAAACTGTTTTTT

v_call: TRBV7-9
d_call: TRBD1
clone_size: many
j_call: TRBJ1-2
cdr3_aa: CASTEDRGEGYTF
cdr3_nt: TGTGCCAGCACCGAGGACAGGGGGGAAGGCTACACCTTC

v_call: TRBV12-3/TRBV12-4
d_call: TRBD2
clone_size: NA
j_call: TRBJ2-7
cdr3_aa: CASTWTSGYEQYF
cdr3_nt: TGTGCCAGCACCTGGACTAGCGGCTACGAGCAGTACTTC

v_call: TRBV7-2
d_call: NA
clone_size: NA
j_call: TRBJ2-3
cdr3_aa: CASSFRRETDTQYF
cdr3_nt: TGTGCCAGCAGCTTTCGACGGGAGACAGATACGCAGTATTTT

v_call: TRBV9
d_call: NA
clone_size: few
j_call: TRBJ2-4
cdr3_aa: CASSEGGLGIRAKNIQYF
cdr3_nt: TGTGCCAGCAGCGAGGGGGGTCTAGGGATCCGGGCCAAAAACATTCAGTACTTC

v_call: TRBV12-3/TRBV12-4
d_call: NA
clone_size: few
j_call: TRBJ1-2
cdr3_aa: CASRLARGNYGYTF
cdr3_nt: TGTGCCAGCAGGCTAGCCAGGGGAAACTATGGCTACACCTTC

v_call: TRBV28
d_call: NA
clone_size: NA
j_call: TRBJ1-5
cdr3_aa: CASTNGGIGQPQHF
cdr3_nt: TGTGCCAGCACCAATGGAGGGATCGGTCAGCCCCAGCATTTT

v_call: TRBV6-1
d_call: NA
clone_size: few
j_call: TRBJ2-3
cdr3_aa: CASSASYVAGSTDTQYF
cdr3_nt: TGTGCCAGCAGTGCTTCTTACGTGGCGGGCAGCACAGATACGCAGTATTTT

v_call: TRBV9
d_call: TRBD2
clone_size: many
j_call: TRBJ2-7
cdr3_aa: CASSVDPAGLYEQYF
cdr3_nt: TGTGCCAGCAGCGTAGACCCAGCGGGGCTCTACGAGCAGTACTTC

v_call: TRBV7-2
d_call: TRBD1
clone_size: many
j_call: TRBJ2-5
cdr3_aa: CASSLERQGARETQYF
cdr3_nt: TGTGCCAGCAGCTTAGAGAGACAGGGGGCGCGGGAGACCCAGTACTTC

v_call: TRBV20-1
d_call: TRBD2
clone_size: few
j_call: TRBJ2-3
cdr3_aa: CSARRSGSITDTQYF
cdr3_nt: TGCAGTGCTAGGAGAAGCGGGAGTATTACAGATACGCAGTATTTT

v_call: TRBV20-1
d_call: NA
clone_size: NA
j_call: TRBJ2-1
cdr3_aa: CSARDPGNNEQFF
cdr3_nt: TGCAGTGCTAGAGATCCCGGGAACAATGAGCAGTTCTTC